The 23 T cell receptor beta chains below were found in one sample sequenced in a study of identical twins. TCRdb reprocessed the 5' RACE reads with MiXCR, giving one entry per CDR3 protein. The data show about 890,000 distinct CDR3 sequences, with 10% to 15% seen just once and roughly 1.5% held by the top ten. The same sample was also studied in work on yellow fever vaccine responses in identical twins.

The sequenced material came from PBMCs. These receptors were collected from a woman aged 18 to 35 in good health.

This chain joins TRBV4-1 and TRBJ2-1, with 7 bases that match TRBD1. Trimming at V came to 4 bases and at J to 6 bases, leaving 6 bases not matched to a gene. CDR3 length equals 14 residues. Germline V CDR1 and CDR2: MGHRA, YSYEKL. The CDR3 loop reads CASSPETGFNEQFF. In DNA, the CDR3 is TGCGCCAGCAGCCCCGAGACAGGGTTCAATGAGCAGTTCTTC.

In its sample, this clonotype was seen a few times. CDR3 residues: CASSLGTAAGTGELFF. CDR3 sequence (DNA): TGCGCCAGCAGCTTGGGGACAGCTGCGGGCACCGGGGAGCTGTTTTTT. The gene calls are TRBV5-1 and TRBJ2-2; D perhaps matches TRBD1 (6 bases). V gave up 0 bases and J gave up 4 bases, with 13 bases separating them. CDR3 length: 16 amino acids. Germline V gene data show CDR1 as SGHRS and CDR2 as YFSETQ. Together with reference TRBV5-1 and TRBJ2-2, the CDR3 gives the full variable domain: KAGVTQTPRYLIKTRGQQVTLSCSPISGHRSVSWYQQTPGQGLQFLFEYFSETQRNKGNFPGRFSGRQFSNSRSEMNVSTLELGDSALYLCASSLGTAAGTGELFFGEGSRLTVL.

There are many counts of this clonotype. V usage is TRBV7-2 and J usage is TRBJ1-1; D is undetermined. With 5 bases removed from V and 0 bases from J, the gap between germline ends came to 13 bases. CDR1 is SGHTA and CDR2 is FQGNSA in the germline V gene. This CDR3 comprises 15 residues. The chain's CDR3 is CASSLLASVNTEAFF. The CDR3 region has the DNA TGTGCCAGCAGCCTCCTTGCGTCGGTGAACACTGAAGCTTTCTTT.

In its sample, this clonotype was seen a few times. The chain employs TRBV4-1 and TRBJ1-5, with a possible D match to TRBD1 (6 bases). CDR1 is MGHRA, CDR2 YSYEKL, per germline. This CDR3 contains 17 residues. Trimming took off 4 bases at V and 0 bases at J, with 16 bases between the two ends. CDR3 nucleotides: TGCGCCAGCAGCCCTGGCCGGACAGTCTATAGCAATCAGCCCCAGCATTTT. It codes for CASSPGRTVYSNQPQHF.

This clonotype has only a few counts. The rearrangement uses TRBV19 and TRBJ2-7; 10 nucleotides match TRBD1. This CDR3 is 15 amino acids long. V lost 4 bases, J lost 3 bases, and 6 bases stayed unmatched. Germline V lookup: CDR1 LNHDA, CDR2 SQIVND (reference sequence). This CDR3 is CASSNRDRGYYEQYF. CDR3 DNA sequence: TGTGCCAGTAGTAACCGGGACAGGGGATACTACGAGCAGTACTTC.

The rearrangement uses TRBV12-3 or TRBV12-4 and TRBJ2-1; D remains unclear. V was clipped by 3 bases and J by 8 bases, with 8 bases between them. The CDR3 extends over 12 amino acids. CDR3 nucleotides: TGTGCCAGCAGTTTGGGTTTCGATGAGCAGTTCTTC. Protein: CASSLGFDEQFF.

This clonotype was seen more than once but under ten times. The V gene is TRBV10-3, the J gene TRBJ2-6; the D gene is possibly TRBD1 (6 bases). This CDR3 has 14 residues. Trimming shortened V by 6 bases and J by 3 bases, and 9 bases separated the two germline ends. CDR1 is ENHRY, CDR2 SYGVKD, per germline. The CDR3 sequence is CAISNRDGANVLTF. CDR3 coding DNA: TGTGCCATCAGCAACAGGGATGGGGCCAACGTCCTGACTTTC.

This clonotype was seen only a few times. The chain joins TRBV20-1 to TRBJ2-7; D is unclear. Per the germline V gene, CDR1 is DFQATT and CDR2 is SNEGSKA (reference sequence). Trimming cost V 6 bases and J 4 bases, with 16 bases left between them. The CDR3 covers 13 residues. Written as DNA, the CDR3 is TGCAGTGCCACCGATCCCCAGTCGTACGAGCAGTACTTC. Amino acid sequence: CSATDPQSYEQYF.

This clonotype was recorded at least ten times. The V gene is TRBV27, the J gene TRBJ2-2; D possibly corresponds to TRBD2 (6 bases). With 2 bases removed from V and 5 bases from J, the gap between germline ends came to 12 bases. Germline CDR1 MNHEY, CDR2 SMNVEV (reference sequence). There are 15 residues in the CDR3. The CDR3 DNA sequence: TGTGCCAGCAGTTTAGGGGGGAGTTTTACCGGGGAGCTGTTTTTT. This sequence encodes CASSLGGSFTGELFF.

The gene calls are TRBV12-3 or TRBV12-4 and TRBJ2-5; 10 bases fit TRBD2. Unmatched junction bases numbered 9, after V lost 5 bases and J lost 6 bases. The CDR3 runs 15 residues. CDR3 sequence reads: CASSGPSGGLKTQYF. The CDR3 DNA reads as TGTGCCAGCAGTGGCCCTAGCGGGGGCTTAAAGACCCAGTACTTC.

This sequence joins TRBV6-1 and TRBJ2-7, with no clear D. The V end lost 2 bases, the J end lost 2 bases, and 10 bases lay between the germline ends. The CDR3 spans 14 residues. Germline values: CDR1 MNHNS, CDR2 SASEGT. Here the CDR3 DNA reads TGTGCCAGCAGTGAATATGTGGCAGCCTACGAGCAGTACTTC. Translating it yields CASSEYVAAYEQYF.

V and J are TRBV11-2 and TRBJ2-1; 9 bases map to TRBD1. The CDR3 covers 19 residues. From germline, CDR1 is SGHAT and CDR2 FQNNGV. The V segment lost 3 bases and the J segment 4 bases; nucleotides outside the gene matches: 16. The CDR3 sequence: CASSFHKSFGTGIYNEQFF. In DNA, the CDR3 is TGTGCCAGCAGCTTTCATAAATCGTTCGGGACAGGGATTTACAATGAGCAGTTCTTC.

V usage is TRBV11-2 and J usage is TRBJ2-2; D is uncertain. Germline assignment: CDR1 SGHAT and CDR2 FQNNGV. Trimming removed 6 bases at V and 7 bases at J, with 9 bases between. The CDR3 contains 12 residues. The CDR3 spells CASRVGGGELFF. Written as DNA, the CDR3 is TGTGCCAGCAGGGTGGGTGGCGGGGAGCTGTTTTTT.

In its sample, this clonotype was seen a few times. The rearrangement uses TRBV20-1 and TRBJ2-3; 9 nucleotides match TRBD2. The CDR3 is made up of 17 amino acids. The junction had 10 bases not matched to a gene; V was cut back by 3 bases and J by 0 bases. Per germline, CDR1 DFQATT and CDR2 SNEGSKA (reference sequence). The CDR3 here is CSARLLAGYTSTDTQYF. The DNA of the CDR3 is TGCAGTGCTAGGCTCCTAGCGGGATATACTAGCACAGATACGCAGTATTTT.

The CDR3 region is CASSYSPEYNYGYTF. The CDR3 bases are TGTGCCAGCAGTTATTCCCCGGAGTACAACTATGGCTACACCTTC. The rearrangement uses TRBV6-5 and TRBJ1-2, with unresolved D. Per the germline V gene, CDR1 is MNHEY and CDR2 is SVGAGI. This CDR3 is built from 15 residues. V shed 3 bases and J shed 2 bases, with 13 bases lying between them.

This clonotype appeared a few times. The CDR3 region is CASSQDRAFREQYF. The CDR3 DNA sequence: TGTGCCAGCAGCCAAGATCGGGCGTTTAGGGAGCAGTACTTC. This chain joins TRBV4-2 and TRBJ2-7; D remains unclear. Looked up from germline, CDR1 is LGHNA and CDR2 is YNFKEQ. Between the trimmed V and J ends, which lost 0 bases and 7 bases, there was a span of 13 bases. The length of the CDR3 is 14 residues.

The CDR3 is CASSGTRTNQPQHF. CDR3 sequence (DNA): TGTGCCAGCAGCGGGACAAGGACTAATCAGCCCCAGCATTTT. The chain combines TRBV2 with TRBJ1-5, with D perhaps matching TRBD1 (6 bases). Trimming pared 6 bases from V and 4 bases from J, leaving 13 bases between. Germline-derived CDR1 and CDR2 are SNHLY and FYNNEI. The length of the CDR3 is 14 residues.

The rearrangement uses TRBV12-3 or TRBV12-4 and TRBJ2-7; possibly TRBD1 for D (6 bases). V was trimmed by 6 bases and J by 0 bases, leaving 15 bases between them. The CDR3 contains 15 residues. CDR3 coding DNA: TGTGCCAGCAGCTTCCGGACAGTCTACTCCTACGAGCAGTACTTC. It translates to CASSFRTVYSYEQYF.

The genes are TRBV7-9 and TRBJ1-1; D might be TRBD1 (5 bases). Germline assignment: CDR1 SEHNR and CDR2 FQNEAQ (reference sequence). V dropped 7 bases and J dropped 1 base, with 19 bases sitting between them. This CDR3 contains 16 residues. This chain's CDR3 is CASTRITSRANTEAFF. CDR3 in DNA: TGTGCCAGCACCAGGATAACGTCCAGGGCGAACACTGAAGCTTTCTTT.

The chain employs TRBV3-1 and TRBJ2-1; 16 bases align to TRBD2. The V segment lost 4 bases and the J segment 4 bases; nucleotides outside the gene matches: 7. CDR1 and CDR2 from the germline V gene are LGHDT and YNNKEL (reference sequence). The CDR3 totals 18 residues. CDR3 DNA: TGTGCCAGCAGCCGGGGGACTAGCGGGGGGGCGCTGTACAATGAGCAGTTCTTC. Protein product: CASSRGTSGGALYNEQFF.

This chain links TRBV28 with TRBJ2-5; tentative D call: TRBD2 (6 bases). The CDR3 length is 13 residues. Germline V gene lookup returns CDR1 MDHEN and CDR2 SYDVKM. The V end lost 6 bases, the J end lost 4 bases, and 12 bases lay between the germline ends. The CDR3 region has the DNA TGTGCCAGCAGCCGGACTATTCGAGAGACCCAGTACTTC. Amino acids: CASSRTIRETQYF.

In DNA form, the CDR3 reads TGTGCCACCAGGGACAGGGGAAATGAGCAGTTCTTC. This sequence encodes CATRDRGNEQFF. This chain connects TRBV24-1 to TRBJ2-1; TRBD1 aligns across 9 bases. Germline CDR1 and CDR2: KGHDR and SFDVKD. The J segment lost 7 bases and the V segment lost 7 bases, leaving 1 base of the junction unmatched. The CDR3 is made up of 12 amino acids.

This clonotype was seen a few times. The genes are TRBV12-5 and TRBJ2-7; D unclear. V dropped 4 bases and J dropped 2 bases, with 6 bases sitting between them. This CDR3 is built from 12 residues. The germline gives CDR1 LGHNT, CDR2 FRNRAP. This CDR3 reads CASGSAPYEQYF. In nucleotides, the CDR3 is TGTGCTAGTGGTTCGGCTCCCTACGAGCAGTACTTC.